This TCR beta chain is from a study of T cells in Graves' hyperthyroidism and ophthalmopathy. Amplified regions were TCR beta CDR3 sequences from RNA transcripts. First-round RT-PCR targeting the TCR CDR3 was performed with the HTBI primer set. TCRdb re-called the multiplex PCR reads through MiXCR, storing one row per CDR3 protein. The sample holds around 250,000 distinct CDR3 sequences, around 26% seen once. Ophthalmopathy patients all had a Clinical Activity Score of at least 3, a NOSPECS grade of at least 4 and disease under 3 months old. Findings of the study overall: Ophthalmopathy could be told apart from stable hyperthyroidism with a 13 V-J model. Progression to ophthalmopathy was predicted a median of approximately seven months early.

In its sample, this clonotype was seen a few times. Its antigen remains unknown. V lost 2 bases and J 4 bases, leaving 14 bases between the germline ends. CDR1 MNHEY and CDR2 SVGAGI come from the germline V gene. This CDR3 is built from 15 residues. The sequence derives from a woman in her thirties or forties with Graves' ophthalmopathy. Sequencing was carried out using blood. The chain employs TRBV6-5 and TRBJ1-1; tentatively, D is TRBD1 (5 bases). CDR3 sequence (DNA): TGTGCCAGCAGTTACAGGGCCAGGGACGGCACTGAAGCTTTCTTT. Encoded protein: CASSYRARDGTEAFF.